The entry below describes one T cell receptor (beta chain). The data derive from a study of shared T cell receptors in the human thymus. This CDR3 has 13 amino acids. V dropped 10 bases and J dropped 5; count of bases not matched to a gene: 9. The germline V gene has CDR1 SNHLY and CDR2 FYNNEI. Assay: immunoSEQ multiplex PCR; the TCRdb copy retains only in-frame clones and omits some. The sample yields some 720,000 clones, around nine tenths seen once. This sample was shared with a second study, whose subject was human thymus T cells. That study reports: Thymus specimens were resections from corrective heart surgery. Repertoires sampled from thymus and blood appeared biased in V and J gene usage.

This clonotype was sampled from a boy younger than two with a congenital heart defect. Sequencing was done on a sample of thymocytes. The rearrangement joins TRBV2 to TRBJ2-7; TRBD2 matches at 9 bases. CDR3 sequence reads: CATTSGLAHEQYF. CDR3 DNA: TGTGCCACTACCTCGGGACTAGCCCACGAGCAGTACTTC.